These 20 T cell receptor beta chains were sequenced from one sample in a study of PD-L1 blockade in urothelial cancer. Repertoires were generated with immunoSEQ multiplex PCR, while TCRdb's copy carries only in-frame clones and drops some. Seen here are about 38,000 clones, 75% to 95% observed once, and the top ten hold 8.3%. Specimen: PBMCs, collected around atezolizumab (anti-PD-L1) treatment. The source of these receptors is a man aged 65-85 years with urothelial cancer.

This clone was detected a few times. V gene TRBV19 combines with J gene TRBJ1-1, with a weak D call TRBD1 (6 bases). The CDR3 has 16 amino acids. V lost 5 bases and J lost 0, with 16 bases in between. Germline lookup yields CDR1 LNHDA and CDR2 SQIVND (reference sequence). Written as DNA, the CDR3 is TGTGCCAGTAGTCCTGCGGCAGGACAGATGAACACTGAAGCTTTCTTT. It is translated as CASSPAAGQMNTEAFF.

A few counts support this clone. The chain is built from TRBV9 and TRBJ1-1; TRBD1 might be the D (6 bases). The CDR3 spans 14 residues. Germline values: CDR1 SGDLS, CDR2 YYNGEE. Trimming shortened V by 4 bases and J by 2 bases, and 12 bases separated the two germline ends. CDR3 amino acids: CASSIETGNTEAFF. In DNA form, the CDR3 reads TGTGCCAGCAGCATCGAGACAGGAAACACTGAAGCTTTCTTT.

The CDR3: CASSPMGLAGVHEQYF. The CDR3 coding sequence is TGTGCCAGCAGTCCCATGGGTCTAGCGGGAGTGCACGAGCAGTACTTC. The chain uses TRBV28 and TRBJ2-7; 10 bases map to TRBD2. CDR1 and CDR2 from the germline V gene are MDHEN and SYDVKM. CDR3 length: 16 amino acids. V gave up 5 bases and J gave up 5 bases; unmatched junction bases: 12. Drawing the rest from reference TRBV28 and TRBJ2-7, the complete variable domain is DVKVTQSSRYLVKRTGEKVFLECVQDMDHENMFWYRQDPGLGLRLIYFSYDVKMKEKGDIPEGYSVSREKKERFSLILESASTNQTSMYLCASSPMGLAGVHEQYFGPGTRLTVT.

The chain carries TRBV5-1 and TRBJ2-1, with TRBD1 matching 9 bases. Germline-derived CDR1 and CDR2 are SGHRS and YFSETQ. J lost 1 base, V lost 1 base, and 3 bases had no gene match. This CDR3 is 16 amino acids long. The CDR3 sequence is CASSLPGTGSYNEQFF. The CDR3 DNA is TGCGCCAGCAGCTTGCCCGGGACAGGGTCCTACAATGAGCAGTTCTTC. Full variable domain (remainder filled in from reference TRBV5-1 and TRBJ2-1): KAGVTQTPRYLIKTRGQQVTLSCSPISGHRSVSWYQQTPGQGLQFLFEYFSETQRNKGNFPGRFSGRQFSNSRSEMNVSTLELGDSALYLCASSLPGTGSYNEQFFGPGTRLTVL.

V usage is TRBV28 and J usage is TRBJ1-1, with 8 bases identical to TRBD1. The trim removed 3 bases at V and 1 base at J, leaving 1 base unmatched. Looked up from germline, CDR1 is MDHEN and CDR2 is SYDVKM. The CDR3 loop spans 14 amino acids. The CDR3 sequence: CASSFTGGNTEAFF. The CDR3 DNA reads TGTGCCAGCAGTTTCACAGGGGGGAACACTGAAGCTTTCTTT.

This sequence joins TRBV11-1 and TRBJ1-4, with D unresolved. The CDR3 loop spans 16 amino acids. Germline V gene data show CDR1 as SGHAT and CDR2 as FQDESV (reference sequence). The ends were cut back, 7 bases at V and 7 bases at J, with 22 bases in the middle. The CDR3 DNA reads TGTGCCAGCACCGCCAAACAAGGGCGAGGAGGTGAAAAACTGTTTTTT. It specifies CASTAKQGRGGEKLFF. Variable domain in full (rest from reference TRBV11-1 and TRBJ1-4): EAEVAQSPRYKITEKSQAVAFWCDPISGHATLYWYRQILGQGPELLVQFQDESVVDDSQLPKDRFSAERLKGVDSTLKIQPAELGDSAMYLCASTAKQGRGGEKLFFGSGTQLSVL.

This chain links TRBV7-6 with TRBJ1-1; D not resolved. The CDR3 runs 15 residues. In germline, CDR1 is SGHVS, CDR2 FNYEAQ. V lost 3 bases to trimming and J lost 2 bases, with 13 bases between them. CDR3 loop: CASSFVTTGNTEAFF. As DNA, the CDR3 is TGTGCCAGCAGCTTTGTGACAACTGGAAACACTGAAGCTTTCTTT.

This clone has a handful of counts. The V call is TRBV11-3, the J call TRBJ2-1; D remains ambiguous. Germline lookup yields CDR1 SGHNT and CDR2 YENEEA. The V gene lost 2 bases and the J gene lost 8 bases, with 7 bases spanning the gap. The CDR3 length is 12 residues. CDR3 residues: CASSLIPDEQFF. DNA for the CDR3: TGTGCCAGCAGCTTAATCCCGGATGAGCAGTTCTTC.

This clone appeared once. The chain has TRBV4-1 and TRBJ2-1; 8 bases fit TRBD2. This CDR3 comprises 16 residues. The V gene's germline CDR1 is MGHRA and CDR2 YSYEKL. The J segment lost 7 bases and the V segment lost 1 base, leaving 9 bases of the junction unmatched. CDR3 loop: CASSQVFGREINEQFF. Written as DNA, the CDR3 is TGCGCCAGCAGCCAAGTCTTCGGGAGGGAAATTAATGAGCAGTTCTTC.

The rearrangement links TRBV5-1 to TRBJ1-3; 8 positions match TRBD1. CDR1 is SGHRS and CDR2 is YFSETQ in the germline V gene. The CDR3 spans 17 residues. Losses at the gene ends were 4 bases for V and 4 bases for J; bases not matched to a gene: 13. For the CDR3, the DNA is TGCGCCAGCAGCACCAGCCCGGACAGGGCTGGAGGAAACACCATATATTTT. This translates into CASSTSPDRAGGNTIYF. The full variable domain, rest sourced from reference TRBV5-1 and TRBJ1-3, is KAGVTQTPRYLIKTRGQQVTLSCSPISGHRSVSWYQQTPGQGLQFLFEYFSETQRNKGNFPGRFSGRQFSNSRSEMNVSTLELGDSALYLCASSTSPDRAGGNTIYFGEGSWLTVV.

This rearrangement joins TRBV27 to TRBJ2-1, with a possible D match to TRBD2 (5 bases). Trimming pared 3 bases from V and 1 base from J, leaving 25 bases between. CDR3 length: 20 residues. Germline assignment: CDR1 MNHEY and CDR2 SMNVEV (reference sequence). The chain's CDR3 is CASSFKPPAGGRRSYNEQFF. DNA for the CDR3: TGTGCCAGCAGTTTCAAACCCCCGGCCGGTGGGAGAAGGTCCTACAATGAGCAGTTCTTC.

The chain carries TRBV19 and TRBJ2-5; TRBD1 agrees at 10 bases. This CDR3 is built from 15 residues. The germline CDR1 and CDR2 sequences are LNHDA and SQIVND (reference sequence). The V and J ends lost 4 bases and 5 bases, in that order; junction bases with no gene match: 7. For the CDR3, the DNA is TGTGCCAGTAGTACCGGGACAGGGGTGTTGGAGACCCAGTACTTC. Its translation is CASSTGTGVLETQYF.

This rearrangement joins TRBV7-2 to TRBJ2-2; 11 bases map to TRBD2. Germline lookup yields CDR1 SGHTA and CDR2 FQGNSA. The trim removed 5 bases at V and 6 bases at J, leaving 8 bases unmatched. The CDR3 length is 16 residues. CDR3 coding DNA: TGTGCCAGCAGCCCCATCGGGACTAGCGGCCCCGGGGAGCTGTTTTTT. Translation: CASSPIGTSGPGELFF.

The chain uses TRBV9 and TRBJ1-4; D may be TRBD1 (5 bases). The CDR3 consists of 14 residues. Deletions cut 3 bases from V and 5 bases from J, with 11 bases between. Per the germline V gene, CDR1 is SGDLS and CDR2 is YYNGEE. CDR3 DNA sequence: TGTGCCAGCAGCGCAGGACAACCCAATGAAAAACTGTTTTTT. It is translated as CASSAGQPNEKLFF.

V gene TRBV29-1 combines with J gene TRBJ2-5; TRBD2 matches 9 bases. The CDR3 consists of 13 residues. Germline CDR1 reads SQVTM; CDR2 reads ANQGSEA. Germline trimming cut 4 bases from V and 2 bases from J; bases unmatched to any gene: 2. CDR3 bases: TGCAGCGTTGGGGCGGGAGGGCAAGAGACCCAGTACTTC. It codes for CSVGAGGQETQYF.

This chain connects TRBV4-2 to TRBJ2-1; D is perhaps TRBD2 (5 bases). The germline V gene encodes CDR1 LGHNA and CDR2 YNFKEQ. The CDR3 runs to 16 residues. V was pared by 7 bases and J by 8 bases, with 24 bases between. CDR3 DNA: TGTGCCAGCAACAAATTCGAGTCCCAGAGGGCGGATGAGCAGTTCTTC. Translating gives CASNKFESQRADEQFF.

V usage is TRBV10-3 and J usage is TRBJ1-1; the match to TRBD1 covers 7 bases. This CDR3 is built from 17 residues. In germline, CDR1 is ENHRY, CDR2 SYGVKD. After removal of 4 bases from V and 0 bases from J, the junction contained 11 bases not matched to a gene. The CDR3 reads CAISGGNPGQLNTEAFF. CDR3 nucleotides: TGTGCCATCAGTGGGGGGAACCCGGGACAGCTGAACACTGAAGCTTTCTTT.

This chain uses TRBV7-6 with TRBJ2-1; maybe TRBD2 (6 bases). Germline CDR1 SGHVS, CDR2 FNYEAQ. The V gene lost 1 base and the J gene lost 0 bases, with 10 bases spanning the gap. The CDR3 totals 16 residues. The CDR3 coding sequence is TGTGCCAGCAGCTTAGACGCGGGAAGCTCCTACAATGAGCAGTTCTTC. This gives the protein CASSLDAGSSYNEQFF.

The chain employs TRBV9 and TRBJ2-1; the D is unclear. This CDR3 has 15 residues. In germline, CDR1 is SGDLS, CDR2 YYNGEE. The V end lost 0 bases, the J end lost 6 bases, and 13 bases lay between the germline ends. CDR3 bases: TGTGCCAGCAGCGTAGGAGGAAATCAAGGCAATGAGCAGTTCTTC. Its translation is CASSVGGNQGNEQFF.

The chain employs TRBV21-1 and TRBJ1-4; TRBD1 is the table's D call and was not checked against the DNA. TRBV21-1 is flagged as a pseudogene. CDR3 length: 16 amino acids. The CDR3, as DNA: TGTGCCAGCAGCAAGGGCAGCTGTGCAACTAATGAAAAACTGTTTTTT. Protein: CASSKGSCATNEKLFF.